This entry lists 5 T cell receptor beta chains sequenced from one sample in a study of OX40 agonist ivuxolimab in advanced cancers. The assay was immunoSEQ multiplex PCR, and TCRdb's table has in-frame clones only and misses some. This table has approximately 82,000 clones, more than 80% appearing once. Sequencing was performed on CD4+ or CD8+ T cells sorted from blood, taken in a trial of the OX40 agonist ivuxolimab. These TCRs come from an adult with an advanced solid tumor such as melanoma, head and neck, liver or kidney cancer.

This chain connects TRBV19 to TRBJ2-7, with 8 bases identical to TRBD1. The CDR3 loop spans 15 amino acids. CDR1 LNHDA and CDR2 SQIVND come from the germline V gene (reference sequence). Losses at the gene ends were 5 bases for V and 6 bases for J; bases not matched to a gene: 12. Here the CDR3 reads CASSYPGQGFGEQYF. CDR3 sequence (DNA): TGTGCCAGTAGTTACCCCGGACAGGGATTCGGCGAGCAGTACTTC. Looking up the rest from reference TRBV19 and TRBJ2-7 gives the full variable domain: DGGITQSPKYLFRKEGQNVTLSCEQNLNHDAMYWYRQDPGQGLRLIYYSQIVNDFQKGDIAEGYSVSREKKESFPLTVTSAQKNPTAFYLCASSYPGQGFGEQYFGPGTRLTVT.

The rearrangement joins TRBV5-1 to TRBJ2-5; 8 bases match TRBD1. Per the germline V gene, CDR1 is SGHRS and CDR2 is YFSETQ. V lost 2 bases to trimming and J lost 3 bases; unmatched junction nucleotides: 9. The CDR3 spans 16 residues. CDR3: CASSFASGTGEETQYF. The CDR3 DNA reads TGCGCCAGCAGCTTCGCGTCCGGGACAGGCGAAGAGACCCAGTACTTC.

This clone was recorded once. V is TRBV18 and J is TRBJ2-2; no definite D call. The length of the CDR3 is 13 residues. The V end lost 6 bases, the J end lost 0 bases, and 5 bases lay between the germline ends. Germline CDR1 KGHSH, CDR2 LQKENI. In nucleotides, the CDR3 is TGTGCCAGCTCGTTACCGAACACCGGGGAGCTGTTTTTT. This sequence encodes CASSLPNTGELFF. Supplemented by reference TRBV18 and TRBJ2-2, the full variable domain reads NAGVMQNPRHLVRRRGQEARLRCSPMKGHSHVYWYRQLPEEGLKFMVYLQKENIIDESGMPKERFSAEFPKEGPSILRIQQVVRGDSAAYFCASSLPNTGELFFGEGSRLTVL.

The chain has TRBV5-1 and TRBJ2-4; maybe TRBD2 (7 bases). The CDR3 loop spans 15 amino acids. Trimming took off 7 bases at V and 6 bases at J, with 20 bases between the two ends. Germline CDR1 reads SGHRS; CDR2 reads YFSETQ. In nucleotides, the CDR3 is TGCGCCAGCTCCCCAGGAGGGGGGGATGCAAACATTCAGTACTTC. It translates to CASSPGGGDANIQYF.

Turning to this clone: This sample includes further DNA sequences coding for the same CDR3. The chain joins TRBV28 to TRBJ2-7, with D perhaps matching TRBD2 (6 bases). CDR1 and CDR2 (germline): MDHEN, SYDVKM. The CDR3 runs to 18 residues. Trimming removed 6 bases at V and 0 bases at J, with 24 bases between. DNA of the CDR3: TGTGCCAGCAGCTTAGGGACTGGTCTACAACTTTCCTCCTACGAGCAGTACTTC. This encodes CASSLGTGLQLSSYEQYF.